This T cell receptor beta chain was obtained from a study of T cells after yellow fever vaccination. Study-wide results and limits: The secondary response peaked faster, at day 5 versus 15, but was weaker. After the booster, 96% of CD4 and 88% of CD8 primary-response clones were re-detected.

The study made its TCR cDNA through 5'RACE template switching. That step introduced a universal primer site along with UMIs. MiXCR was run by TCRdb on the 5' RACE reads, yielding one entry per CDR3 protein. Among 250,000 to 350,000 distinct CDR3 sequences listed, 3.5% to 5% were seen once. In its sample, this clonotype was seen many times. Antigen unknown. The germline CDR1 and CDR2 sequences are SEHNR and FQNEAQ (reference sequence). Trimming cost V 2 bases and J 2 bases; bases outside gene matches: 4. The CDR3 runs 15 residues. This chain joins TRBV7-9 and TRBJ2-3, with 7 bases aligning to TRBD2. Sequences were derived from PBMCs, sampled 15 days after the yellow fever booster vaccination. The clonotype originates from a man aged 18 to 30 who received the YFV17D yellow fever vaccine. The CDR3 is CASSLSLAVTDTQYF. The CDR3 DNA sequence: TGTGCCAGCAGCTTAAGTCTAGCGGTCACAGATACGCAGTATTTT.